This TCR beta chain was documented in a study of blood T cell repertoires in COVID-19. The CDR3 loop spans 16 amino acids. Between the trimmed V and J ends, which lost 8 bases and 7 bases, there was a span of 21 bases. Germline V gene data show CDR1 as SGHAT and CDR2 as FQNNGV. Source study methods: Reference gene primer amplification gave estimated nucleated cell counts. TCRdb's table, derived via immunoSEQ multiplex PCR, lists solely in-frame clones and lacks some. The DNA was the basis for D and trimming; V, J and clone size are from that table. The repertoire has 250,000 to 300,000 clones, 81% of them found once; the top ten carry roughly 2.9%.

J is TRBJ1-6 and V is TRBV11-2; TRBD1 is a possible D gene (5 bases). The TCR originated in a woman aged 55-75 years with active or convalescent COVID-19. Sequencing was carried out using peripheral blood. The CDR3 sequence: CASSLWGSKGNSPLHF. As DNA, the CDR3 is TGTGCCAGCTCCTTATGGGGCTCTAAAGGAAATTCACCCCTCCACTTT.